Included here is one T cell receptor (beta chain) sequence, with context. This record belongs to a study of blood T cells in healthy people across ages. The CDR3 totals 15 residues. The ends lost 1 base at V and 4 bases at J; junction bases unmatched: 3. CDR1 SGHRS and CDR2 YFSETQ come from the germline V gene. A second about 7 to 11 cycle PCR used barcoded and J-beta primers. TCRdb re-analysed the 5' RACE reads in MiXCR, keeping a single row per CDR3 protein. The sample has around 1,900,000 distinct CDR3 sequences, 39% seen once; the top ten hold 20% to 25%. Sequenced sample: blood. V is TRBV5-1 and J is TRBJ2-1; 9 nucleotides match TRBD2. This sequence originates from a human donor in good health. This CDR3 is CASSLFLAGYNEQFF. CDR3 nucleotide sequence: TGCGCCAGCAGCTTGTTCCTAGCGGGGTACAATGAGCAGTTCTTC. The variable domain in full, with the rest retrieved from reference TRBV5-1 and TRBJ2-1, is KAGVTQTPRYLIKTRGQQVTLSCSPISGHRSVSWYQQTPGQGLQFLFEYFSETQRNKGNFPGRFSGRQFSNSRSEMNVSTLELGDSALYLCASSLFLAGYNEQFFGPGTRLTVL.